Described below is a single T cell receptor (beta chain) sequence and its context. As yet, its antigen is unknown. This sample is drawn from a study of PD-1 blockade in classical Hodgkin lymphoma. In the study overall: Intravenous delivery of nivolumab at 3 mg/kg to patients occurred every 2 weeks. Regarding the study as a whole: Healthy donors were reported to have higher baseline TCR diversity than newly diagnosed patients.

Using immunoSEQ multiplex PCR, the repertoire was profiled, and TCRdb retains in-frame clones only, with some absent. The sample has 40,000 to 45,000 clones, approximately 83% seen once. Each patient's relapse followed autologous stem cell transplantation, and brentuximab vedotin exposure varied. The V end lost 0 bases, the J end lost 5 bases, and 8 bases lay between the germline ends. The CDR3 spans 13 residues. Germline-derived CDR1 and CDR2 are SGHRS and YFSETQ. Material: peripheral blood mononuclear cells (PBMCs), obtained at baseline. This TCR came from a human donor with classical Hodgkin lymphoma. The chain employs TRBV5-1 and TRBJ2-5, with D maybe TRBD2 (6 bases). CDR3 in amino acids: CASSLGREETQYF. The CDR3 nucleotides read TGCGCCAGCAGCTTGGGGAGGGAGGAGACCCAGTACTTC.